One sample yielded the 7 T cell receptor beta chains listed below, sequenced in a study of T cell responses to AZD1222 COVID-19 vaccine. Some clones are missing from TCRdb's copy, which holds only in-frame ones; the method was immunoSEQ multiplex PCR. Of 90,000 to 120,000 clones listed, more than 70% are singletons. The sample in question was peripheral blood, obtained on day 0 of AZD1222 vaccination. The receptors stem from an adult in good health.

This chain uses TRBV28 with TRBJ2-5; tentatively, D is TRBD2 (6 bases). The V and J ends lost 1 base and 1 base respectively, with 16 bases between them. Germline V gene data show CDR1 as MDHEN and CDR2 as SYDVKM. This CDR3 is built from 17 residues. The CDR3 region has the DNA TGTGCCAGCAGTTTATACAACTACGGGACTCCCCAAGAGACCCAGTACTTC. It codes for CASSLYNYGTPQETQYF.

V is TRBV29-1 and J is TRBJ2-7, with D possibly called TRBD1 or TRBD2 (5 bases each). The CDR3 has 13 residues. Germline CDR1 reads SQVTM; CDR2 reads ANQGSEA. V was shortened by 5 bases and J by 3 bases, with 14 bases between the two germline ends. Here the CDR3 reads CSVSGGGFYEQYF. As DNA, the CDR3 is TGCAGCGTTAGTGGTGGGGGATTCTACGAGCAGTACTTC.

The rearrangement links TRBV6-5 to TRBJ1-1; D is ambiguous. This CDR3 is 14 amino acids long. Trimming pared 0 bases from V and 1 base from J, leaving 6 bases between. The V gene's germline CDR1 is MNHEY and CDR2 SVGAGI. This CDR3 reads CASSYSGTNTEAFF. The CDR3 bases are TGTGCCAGCAGTTACTCGGGTACGAACACTGAAGCTTTCTTT.

The chain has TRBV6-5 and TRBJ1-5, with 7 bases matching TRBD1. Germline-derived CDR1 and CDR2 are MNHEY and SVGAGI. After removal of 6 bases from V and 3 bases from J, the junction contained 5 bases not matched to a gene. The CDR3 is made up of 14 amino acids. As DNA, the CDR3 is TGTGCCAGCAGATCGACAGGGTCCAATCAGCCCCAGCATTTT. It codes for CASRSTGSNQPQHF.

V gene TRBV28 combines with J gene TRBJ2-7; possible D gene TRBD1, 6 bases. This CDR3 is 16 amino acids long. The V end lost 5 bases, the J end lost 2 bases, and 19 bases lay between the germline ends. Germline CDR1 reads MDHEN; CDR2 reads SYDVKM. CDR3 loop: CASSPNPGQLTYEQYF. The CDR3 DNA follows: TGTGCCAGCAGTCCCAACCCAGGACAGCTTACCTACGAGCAGTACTTC.

The chain employs TRBV9 and TRBJ2-6, with TRBD1 identical over 9 bases. CDR1 and CDR2 from the germline V gene are SGDLS and YYNGEE. J gave up 0 bases and V 4 bases, and 8 bases lay outside the gene matches. This CDR3 region has 18 residues. CDR3 DNA sequence: TGTGCCAGCAGCCCCCGGACAGGGGCTCGCTCTGGGGCCAACGTCCTGACTTTC. This gives the protein CASSPRTGARSGANVLTF.

This clone has only one observation. The rearrangement links TRBV10-3 to TRBJ1-5; no definite D call. CDR1 ENHRY and CDR2 SYGVKD come from the germline V gene. The CDR3 is made up of 13 amino acids. The germline V and J ends were trimmed by 4 bases and 5 bases, with 9 bases remaining between them. DNA for the CDR3: TGTGCCATCAGTGCAGGAGTTGATCAGCCCCAGCATTTT. Translation: CAISAGVDQPQHF.